The 5 T cell receptor beta chains presented below share a single source sample, sequenced in a study of identical twins. TCRdb re-derived calls from the 5' RACE reads in MiXCR, one entry per CDR3 protein. The table has about 690,000 distinct CDR3 sequences, 6% to 6.5% seen once. Input material: naive T cells sorted from blood. The receptors shown here come from a man aged 18 to 35 in good health.

This clonotype has at least ten counts. The gene calls are TRBV5-1 and TRBJ2-2, with D perhaps matching TRBD1 (6 bases). Per the germline V gene, CDR1 is SGHRS and CDR2 is YFSETQ. V lost 4 bases and J lost 5, with 18 bases in between. The CDR3 runs to 16 residues. The CDR3 DNA sequence: TGCGCCAGCAGCCAAACCACCAACAGGGAAACCGGGGAGCTGTTTTTT. Translation gives CASSQTTNRETGELFF.

In its sample, this clonotype was seen a few times. The J gene is TRBJ1-5, the V gene TRBV5-1; 9 nucleotides agree with TRBD1. The CDR3 spans 15 residues. Trimming took 4 bases from V and 0 from J; bases not matched to a gene: 2. Germline CDR1 is SGHRS and CDR2 is YFSETQ. The CDR3 DNA reads TGCGCCAGCAGCCGGACAGGGGATAGCAATCAGCCCCAGCATTTT. Translated, it gives CASSRTGDSNQPQHF.

This clonotype has at least ten counts. The rearrangement uses TRBV12-3 or TRBV12-4 and TRBJ2-1; possible D gene TRBD1, 6 bases. The CDR3 runs to 19 residues. The V end lost 1 base, the J end lost 6 bases, and 25 bases lay between the germline ends. CDR3: CASSLGGPSARVGANEQFF. In DNA, the CDR3 is TGTGCCAGCAGTTTAGGTGGGCCCTCGGCGCGGGTGGGGGCCAATGAGCAGTTCTTC.

This chain joins TRBV6-1 and TRBJ1-5; 7 bases map to TRBD1. The CDR3 is 15 amino acids. Per germline, CDR1 MNHNS and CDR2 SASEGT. The V segment lost 4 bases and the J segment 5 bases; nucleotides outside the gene matches: 8. CDR3 residues: CASSATGNPYQPQHF. CDR3 nucleotides: TGTGCCAGCAGTGCGACAGGGAACCCCTATCAGCCCCAGCATTTT.

About this clonotype itself: A junction boundary mismatches the germline segment, possibly from a read error. V gene TRBV5-1 combines with J gene TRBJ2-2, with a tentative D call TRBD2 (5 bases). Germline values: CDR1 SGHRS, CDR2 YFSETQ. The CDR3 contains 17 residues. The CDR3 region is CASSLEVAGGRTGVLFF. The CDR3 DNA follows: TGCGCCAGCAGCTTGGAGGTAGCAGGTGGCAGAACCGGGGTGCTGTTTTTT.